This note documents a single T cell receptor beta chain sequence. Antigen unknown. CDR1 is DFQATT, CDR2 SNEGSKA, per germline (reference sequence). The CDR3 runs to 13 residues. V lost 0 bases and J lost 7, with 12 bases in between. TCRdb recomputed calls from the RT-PCR reads with MiXCR, one row per CDR3 protein. In the table there are 430,000 or so distinct CDR3 sequences, 9.5% to 13% of which are singletons. This entry belongs to a study of response to subunit inactivated influenza vaccine. Study-level points and caveats: Each seasonal influenza vaccination recruits few new T cells, the authors suggested.

The receptor was derived from a man over 45 who received an inactivated influenza vaccine. The specimen comprised PBMCs from blood, sampled roughly 45 days after vaccination. The chain carries TRBV20-1 and TRBJ1-2; D not resolved. The CDR3 region has the DNA TGCAGTGCTAGAGATGGGAACAGCCTTGGCTACACCTTC. Residues: CSARDGNSLGYTF.